The 9 T cell receptor beta chains below were found in one sample sequenced in a study of OX40 agonist ivuxolimab in advanced cancers. Profiled with immunoSEQ multiplex PCR; TCRdb holds only in-frame clones, not every one. The table records about 23,000 clones, about 77% of them present only once. This sample comprised CD4+ or CD8+ T cells sorted from blood, obtained in a trial of the OX40 agonist ivuxolimab. The receptors derive from an adult with an advanced solid tumor such as melanoma, head and neck, liver or kidney cancer.

The gene calls are TRBV7-2 and TRBJ2-5; no clear D gene. The CDR3 contains 11 residues. The germline V and J ends were trimmed by 4 bases and 2 bases, with 2 bases remaining between them. Germline CDR1 and CDR2: SGHTA and FQGNSA. In nucleotides, the CDR3 is TGTGCCAGCAGCTCACAAGAGACCCAGTACTTC. Protein: CASSSQETQYF.

The chain links TRBV7-2 to TRBJ1-3; TRBD1 aligns across 8 bases. Trimming at V came to 1 base and at J to 1 base, leaving 0 bases not matched to a gene. Germline-derived CDR1 and CDR2 are SGHTA and FQGNSA. The CDR3 sequence is 15 residues long. Here the CDR3 DNA reads TGTGCCAGCAGCTTAGGGACAGGGTCTGGAAACACCATATATTTT. Protein: CASSLGTGSGNTIYF.

This clone has a single count. This chain links TRBV2 with TRBJ2-7; 10 bases fit TRBD1. J lost 0 bases, V lost 8 bases, and 7 bases had no gene match. CDR1 and CDR2 from the germline V gene are SNHLY and FYNNEI. The CDR3 has 15 amino acids. CDR3 protein: CASQKDRGISYEQYF. The CDR3 coding sequence is TGTGCCAGCCAAAAGGACAGGGGGATCTCCTACGAGCAGTACTTC.

The chain recombines TRBV5-1 with TRBJ1-4; the D gene is possibly TRBD1 (6 bases). The CDR3 extends over 16 amino acids. Germline loops: CDR1 SGHRS, CDR2 YFSETQ. V lost 7 bases to trimming and J lost 0 bases, with 16 bases between them. The CDR3 DNA is TGCGCCAGCGGCCAGGGGAAGGGTGCAACTAATGAAAAACTGTTTTTT. Protein sequence: CASGQGKGATNEKLFF.

This clone was seen just once. The genes are TRBV28 and TRBJ1-4; perhaps TRBD1 as D (6 bases). This CDR3 has 15 residues. Germline CDR1 reads MDHEN; CDR2 reads SYDVKM. V gave up 3 bases and J gave up 7 bases, with 15 bases separating them. CDR3 protein: CASSFTGTSGEKLFF. DNA for the CDR3: TGTGCCAGCAGTTTTACCGGGACATCGGGTGAAAAACTGTTTTTT.

The chain uses TRBV5-1 and TRBJ1-6, with D perhaps matching TRBD1 (5 bases). Germline V gives CDR1 SGHRS, CDR2 YFSETQ. The CDR3 loop spans 14 amino acids. The germline V and J ends were trimmed by 2 bases and 7 bases, with 10 bases remaining between them. CDR3 protein: CASSFGQENSPLHF. The CDR3 coding sequence is TGCGCCAGCAGCTTTGGACAAGAAAATTCACCCCTCCACTTT.

The chain links TRBV27 to TRBJ2-5, with unresolved D. Trimming stripped 5 bases from V and 5 bases from J, with 12 bases between. The CDR3 spans 13 residues. The germline V gene encodes CDR1 MNHEY and CDR2 SMNVEV (reference sequence). CDR3 residues: CASSPHISETQYF. As DNA, the CDR3 is TGTGCCAGCAGTCCTCATATCTCGGAGACCCAGTACTTC.

The V and J genes are TRBV7-2 and TRBJ2-2; tentative D call: TRBD2 (5 bases). Trimming took off 1 base at V and 2 bases at J, with 8 bases between the two ends. CDR1 is SGHTA, CDR2 FQGNSA, per germline. The CDR3 extends over 15 amino acids. DNA for the CDR3: TGTGCCAGCAGCTTAGGAGGGATCAACACCGGGGAGCTGTTTTTT. Translation: CASSLGGINTGELFF.

This clone was seen a few times. The chain employs TRBV28 and TRBJ2-7, with D possibly TRBD2 on 5 matching bases. This CDR3 has 17 amino acids. CDR1 and CDR2 (germline): MDHEN, SYDVKM. V was pared by 5 bases and J by 4 bases, with 24 bases between. The CDR3 bases are TGTGCCAGCAGTCTATCCGGTTGGAGGCCTCTTCTTTACGAGCAGTACTTC. Encoded protein: CASSLSGWRPLLYEQYF.